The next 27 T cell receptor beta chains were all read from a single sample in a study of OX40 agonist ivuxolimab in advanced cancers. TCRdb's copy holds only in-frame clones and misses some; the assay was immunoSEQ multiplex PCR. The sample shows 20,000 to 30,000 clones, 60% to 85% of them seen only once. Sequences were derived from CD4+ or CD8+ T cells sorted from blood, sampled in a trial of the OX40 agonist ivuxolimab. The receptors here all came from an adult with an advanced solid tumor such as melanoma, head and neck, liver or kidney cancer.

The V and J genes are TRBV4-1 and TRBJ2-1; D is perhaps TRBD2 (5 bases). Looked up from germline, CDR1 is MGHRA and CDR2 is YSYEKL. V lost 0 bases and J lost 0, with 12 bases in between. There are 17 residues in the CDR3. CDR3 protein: CASSQDPDSSSYNEQFF. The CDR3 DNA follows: TGCGCCAGCAGCCAAGATCCGGACTCGAGCTCCTACAATGAGCAGTTCTTC.

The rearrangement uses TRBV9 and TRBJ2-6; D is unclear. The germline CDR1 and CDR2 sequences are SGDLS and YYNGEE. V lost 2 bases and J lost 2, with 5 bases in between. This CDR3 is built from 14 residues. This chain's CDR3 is CASSVTAGANVLTF. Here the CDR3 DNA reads TGTGCCAGCAGCGTTACAGCTGGGGCCAACGTCCTGACTTTC.

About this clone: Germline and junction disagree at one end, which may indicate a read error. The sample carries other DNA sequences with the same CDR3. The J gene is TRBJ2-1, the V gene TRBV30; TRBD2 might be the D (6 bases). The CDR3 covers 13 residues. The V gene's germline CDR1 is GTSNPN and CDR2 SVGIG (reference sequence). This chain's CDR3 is CASDRGTYNEQFF. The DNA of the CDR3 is TGTGCCTCGGACCGGGGGACCTATAATGAGCAGTTCTTC.

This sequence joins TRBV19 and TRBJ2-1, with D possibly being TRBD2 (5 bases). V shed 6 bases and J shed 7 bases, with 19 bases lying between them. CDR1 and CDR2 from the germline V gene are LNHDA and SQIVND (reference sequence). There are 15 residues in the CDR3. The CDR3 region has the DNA TGTGCCAGTAGCCTCGAGGGCGGGTTCAGGAATGAGCAGTTCTTC. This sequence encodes CASSLEGGFRNEQFF. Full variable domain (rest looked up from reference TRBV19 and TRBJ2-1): DGGITQSPKYLFRKEGQNVTLSCEQNLNHDAMYWYRQDPGQGLRLIYYSQIVNDFQKGDIAEGYSVSREKKESFPLTVTSAQKNPTAFYLCASSLEGGFRNEQFFGPGTRLTVL.

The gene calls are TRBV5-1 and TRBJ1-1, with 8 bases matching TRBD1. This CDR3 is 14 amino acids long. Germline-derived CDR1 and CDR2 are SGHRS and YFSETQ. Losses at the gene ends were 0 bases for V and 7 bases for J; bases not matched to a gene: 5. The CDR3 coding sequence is TGCGCCAGCAGCTTGGAGACAGGGGCCCTTGAAGCTTTCTTT. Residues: CASSLETGALEAFF.

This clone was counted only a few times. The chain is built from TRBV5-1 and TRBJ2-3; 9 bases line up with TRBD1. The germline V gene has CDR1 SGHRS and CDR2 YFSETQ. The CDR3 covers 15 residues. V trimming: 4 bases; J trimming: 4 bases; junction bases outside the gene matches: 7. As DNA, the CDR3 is TGCGCCAGCAGCGCGGGACAGGGAGGGGCAGATACGCAGTATTTT. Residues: CASSAGQGGADTQYF.

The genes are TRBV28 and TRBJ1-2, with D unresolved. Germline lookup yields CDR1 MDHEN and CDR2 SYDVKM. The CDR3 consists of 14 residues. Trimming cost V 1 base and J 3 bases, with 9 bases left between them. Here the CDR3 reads CASSLLAGYYGYTF. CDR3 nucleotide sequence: TGTGCCAGCAGTTTATTAGCGGGGTACTATGGCTACACCTTC.

The CDR3 nucleotides read TGTGCCAGCAGCCCGCGGGACGCGAACACCGGGGAGCTGTTTTTT. It codes for CASSPRDANTGELFF. The chain uses TRBV7-2 and TRBJ2-2; D might be TRBD2 (6 bases). CDR1 is SGHTA, CDR2 FQGNSA, per germline. CDR3 length: 15 residues. The V end lost 5 bases, the J end lost 0 bases, and 10 bases lay between the germline ends.

The CDR3 DNA reads TGTGCCAGTAGTAGAGGGACGAATGAAAAACTGTTTTTT. It encodes CASSRGTNEKLFF. The genes are TRBV19 and TRBJ1-4, with D maybe TRBD1 (5 bases). The germline V gene encodes CDR1 LNHDA and CDR2 SQIVND (reference sequence). This CDR3 spans 13 amino acids. V was cut by 4 bases and J by 5 bases, with 8 bases left in between.

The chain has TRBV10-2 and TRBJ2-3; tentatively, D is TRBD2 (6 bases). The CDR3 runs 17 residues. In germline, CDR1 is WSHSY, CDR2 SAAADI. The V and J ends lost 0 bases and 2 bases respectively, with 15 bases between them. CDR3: CASSESHGTGPTDTQYF. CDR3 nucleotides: TGCGCCAGCAGTGAGTCTCACGGGACTGGACCCACAGATACGCAGTATTTT.

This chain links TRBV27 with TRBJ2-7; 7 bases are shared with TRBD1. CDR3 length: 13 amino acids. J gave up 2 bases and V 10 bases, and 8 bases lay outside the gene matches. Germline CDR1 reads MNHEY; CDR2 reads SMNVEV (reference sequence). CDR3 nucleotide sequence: TGTGCCACCCTGGACAGGTATACCTACGAGCAGTACTTC. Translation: CATLDRYTYEQYF.

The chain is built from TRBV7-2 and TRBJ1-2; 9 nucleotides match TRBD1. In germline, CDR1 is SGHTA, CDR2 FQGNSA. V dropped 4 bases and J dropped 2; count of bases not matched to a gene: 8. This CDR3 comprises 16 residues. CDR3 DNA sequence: TGTGCCAGCAGCTCTCCCTCCGGGACAGGGAACTATGGCTACACCTTC. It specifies CASSSPSGTGNYGYTF.

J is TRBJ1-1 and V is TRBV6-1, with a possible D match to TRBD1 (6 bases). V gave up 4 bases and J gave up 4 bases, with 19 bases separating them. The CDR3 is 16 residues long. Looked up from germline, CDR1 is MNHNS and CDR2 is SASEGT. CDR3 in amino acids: CASSVFPGGQGTEAFF. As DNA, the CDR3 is TGTGCCAGCAGTGTTTTCCCCGGGGGGCAGGGCACTGAAGCTTTCTTT.

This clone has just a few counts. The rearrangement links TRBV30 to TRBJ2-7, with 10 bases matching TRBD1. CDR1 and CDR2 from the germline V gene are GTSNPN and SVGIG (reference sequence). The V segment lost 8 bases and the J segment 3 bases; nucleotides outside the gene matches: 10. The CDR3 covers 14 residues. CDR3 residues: CAIERGQGSYEQYF. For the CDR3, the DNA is TGTGCCATAGAACGGGGACAGGGGAGCTACGAGCAGTACTTC.

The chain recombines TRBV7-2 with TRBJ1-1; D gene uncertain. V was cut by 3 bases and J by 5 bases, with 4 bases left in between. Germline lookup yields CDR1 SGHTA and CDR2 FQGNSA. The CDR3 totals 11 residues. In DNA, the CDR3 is TGTGCCAGCAGCTTCGATACTGAAGCTTTCTTT. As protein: CASSFDTEAFF. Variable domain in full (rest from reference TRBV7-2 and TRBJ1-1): GAGVSQSPSNKVTEKGKDVELRCDPISGHTALYWYRQSLGQGLEFLIYFQGNSAPDKSGLPSDRFSAERTGGSVSTLTIQRTQQEDSAVYLCASSFDTEAFFGQGTRLTVV.

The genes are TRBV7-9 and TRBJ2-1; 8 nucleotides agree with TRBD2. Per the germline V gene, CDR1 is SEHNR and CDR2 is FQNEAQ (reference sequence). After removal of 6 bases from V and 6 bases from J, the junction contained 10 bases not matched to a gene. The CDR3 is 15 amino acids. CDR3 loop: CASSSSGRPSNEQFF. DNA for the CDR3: TGTGCCAGCAGTTCTAGCGGGCGCCCCTCCAATGAGCAGTTCTTC.

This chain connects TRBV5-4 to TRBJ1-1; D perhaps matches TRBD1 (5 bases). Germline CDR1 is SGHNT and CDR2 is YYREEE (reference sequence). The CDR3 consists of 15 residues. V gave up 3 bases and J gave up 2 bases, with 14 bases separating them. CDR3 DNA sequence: TGTGCCAGCAGCTGGGCAGGGCTCCGCAACACTGAAGCTTTCTTT. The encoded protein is CASSWAGLRNTEAFF.

CDR3 residues: CASSKGTGYNSPLHF. CDR3 nucleotides: TGTGCCAGCAGTAAAGGGACAGGATACAATTCACCCCTCCACTTT. V gene TRBV27 combines with J gene TRBJ1-6; 8 bases are a match to TRBD1. Germline CDR1 MNHEY, CDR2 SMNVEV (reference sequence). CDR3 length: 15 residues. V lost 5 bases and J lost 7; bases outside the gene matches: 7.

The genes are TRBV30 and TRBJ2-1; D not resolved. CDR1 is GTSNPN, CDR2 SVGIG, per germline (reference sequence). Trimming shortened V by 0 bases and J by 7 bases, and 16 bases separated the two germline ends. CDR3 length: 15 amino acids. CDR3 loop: CAWSVLGGPWNEQFF. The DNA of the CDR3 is TGTGCCTGGAGTGTATTGGGCGGACCTTGGAATGAGCAGTTCTTC.

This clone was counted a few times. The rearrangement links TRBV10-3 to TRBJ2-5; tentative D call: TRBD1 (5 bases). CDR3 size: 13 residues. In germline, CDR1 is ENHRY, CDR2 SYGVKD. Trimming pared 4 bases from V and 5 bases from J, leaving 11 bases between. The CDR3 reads CAISVESGETQYF. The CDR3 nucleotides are TGTGCCATCAGTGTTGAGTCAGGGGAGACCCAGTACTTC.

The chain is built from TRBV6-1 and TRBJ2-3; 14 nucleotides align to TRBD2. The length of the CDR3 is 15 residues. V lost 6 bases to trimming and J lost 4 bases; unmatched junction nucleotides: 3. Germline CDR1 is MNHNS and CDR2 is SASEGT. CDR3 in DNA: TGTGCCAGCAGCTCGACTAGCGGGAGGGCAGATACGCAGTATTTT. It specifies CASSSTSGRADTQYF.

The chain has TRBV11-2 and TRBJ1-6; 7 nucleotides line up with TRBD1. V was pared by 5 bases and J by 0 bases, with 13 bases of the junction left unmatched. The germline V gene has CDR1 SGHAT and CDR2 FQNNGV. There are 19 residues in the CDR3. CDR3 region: CASSQEQGTTSSYNSPLHF. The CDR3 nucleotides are TGTGCCAGCAGCCAAGAACAGGGGACGACCTCCTCCTATAATTCACCCCTCCACTTT.

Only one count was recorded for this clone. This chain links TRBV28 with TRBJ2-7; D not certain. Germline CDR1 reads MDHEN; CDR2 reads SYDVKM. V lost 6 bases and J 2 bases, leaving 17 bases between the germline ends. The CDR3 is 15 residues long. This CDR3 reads CASRTPRTVTYEQYF. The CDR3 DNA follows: TGTGCCAGCAGGACCCCCCGGACGGTTACCTACGAGCAGTACTTC. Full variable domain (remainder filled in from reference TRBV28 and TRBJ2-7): DVKVTQSSRYLVKRTGEKVFLECVQDMDHENMFWYRQDPGLGLRLIYFSYDVKMKEKGDIPEGYSVSREKKERFSLILESASTNQTSMYLCASRTPRTVTYEQYFGPGTRLTVT.

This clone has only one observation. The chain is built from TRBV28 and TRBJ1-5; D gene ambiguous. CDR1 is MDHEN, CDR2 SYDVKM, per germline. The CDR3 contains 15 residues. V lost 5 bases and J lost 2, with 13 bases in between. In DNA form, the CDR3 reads TGTGCCAGCAGTGGCGGCTGGGCGGGCAATCAGCCCCAGCATTTT. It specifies CASSGGWAGNQPQHF.

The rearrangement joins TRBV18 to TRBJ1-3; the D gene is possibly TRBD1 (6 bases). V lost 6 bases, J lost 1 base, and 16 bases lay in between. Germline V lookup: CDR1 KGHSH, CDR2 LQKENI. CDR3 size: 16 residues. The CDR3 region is CASSPTGTSSGNTIYF. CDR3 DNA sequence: TGTGCCAGCTCTCCTACAGGGACCTCTTCTGGAAACACCATATATTTT.

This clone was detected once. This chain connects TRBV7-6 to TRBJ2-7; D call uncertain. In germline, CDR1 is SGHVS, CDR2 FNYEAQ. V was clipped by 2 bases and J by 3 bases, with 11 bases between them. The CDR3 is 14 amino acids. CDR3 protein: CASSLTQHFYEQYF. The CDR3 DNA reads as TGTGCCAGCAGCTTAACGCAGCATTTCTACGAGCAGTACTTC.

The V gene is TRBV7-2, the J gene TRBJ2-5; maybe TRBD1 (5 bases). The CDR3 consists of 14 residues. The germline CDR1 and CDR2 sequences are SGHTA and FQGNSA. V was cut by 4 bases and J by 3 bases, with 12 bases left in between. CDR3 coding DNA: TGTGCCAGCAGCTCCTACCGACAGAAAGAGACCCAGTACTTC. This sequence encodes CASSSYRQKETQYF.